The 28 T cell receptor beta chains reported below all come from one sample, sequenced in a study of Ad26.COV2.S vaccination and SARS-CoV-2 variants. Noted treatment: roughly 20 received Ad26.COV2.S at low or high dose, single or two shots; several received placebo; per-sample allocation not given. The investigators took samples on day 63 after the first vaccine or placebo injection. Libraries were prepared by immunoSEQ multiplex PCR; TCRdb keeps only in-frame clonotypes and omits some of them. The table lists some 350,000 clones, roughly 85% of them singletons. The sequences come from peripheral blood, collected in a trial of Ad26.COV2.S vaccine versus placebo. The source is a person between 18 and 65 years old who received the Ad26.COV2.S COVID-19 vaccine or a placebo.

V gene TRBV14 combines with J gene TRBJ1-1; maybe TRBD1 (5 bases). The V gene's germline CDR1 is SGHDN and CDR2 FVKESK. V lost 4 bases, J lost 5 bases, and 20 bases lay in between. The CDR3 loop spans 16 amino acids. DNA for the CDR3: TGTGCCAGCAGCCCACGGGGGTCGCATGGTCATACTGAAGCTTTCTTT. The encoded protein is CASSPRGSHGHTEAFF. Drawing the rest from reference TRBV14 and TRBJ1-1, the complete variable domain is EAGVTQFPSHSVIEKGQTVTLRCDPISGHDNLYWYRRVMGKEIKFLLHFVKESKQDESGMPNNRFLAERTGGTYSTLKVQPAELEDSGVYFCASSPRGSHGHTEAFFGQGTRLTVV.

This rearrangement joins TRBV11-3 to TRBJ2-2, with 11 bases identical to TRBD2. This CDR3 spans 19 amino acids. In germline, CDR1 is SGHNT, CDR2 YENEEA. Unmatched junction bases numbered 15, after V lost 5 bases and J lost 4 bases. The DNA of the CDR3 is TGTGCCAGCAGCACCCAAACTATAGCGGGAGGGCCGGGCACCGGGGAGCTGTTTTTT. It encodes CASSTQTIAGGPGTGELFF.

For this clone: The sample carries other DNA sequences with the same CDR3. The V and J genes are TRBV11-3 and TRBJ1-1, with TRBD1 as a possible D gene (5 bases). CDR3 length: 13 residues. Trimming removed 5 bases from V and 4 bases from J, with 11 bases in between. The germline V gene encodes CDR1 SGHNT and CDR2 YENEEA. Written as DNA, the CDR3 is TGTGCCAGCAGCCTCCTTAGGGGCACTGAAGCTTTCTTT. The encoded protein is CASSLLRGTEAFF.

This chain links TRBV18 with TRBJ2-2; 9 positions agree with TRBD2. Germline V gene data show CDR1 as KGHSH and CDR2 as LQKENI. V shed 0 bases, J shed 5 bases, and the junction held 1 base outside the gene matches. This CDR3 has 15 residues. The CDR3 is CASSPPGLATGELFF. CDR3 DNA: TGTGCCAGCTCACCACCGGGACTAGCAACCGGGGAGCTGTTTTTT.

This chain links TRBV27 with TRBJ2-2; 13 bases align to TRBD2. Unmatched junction bases numbered 6, after V lost 5 bases and J lost 6 bases. The CDR3 is made up of 16 amino acids. The germline V gene encodes CDR1 MNHEY and CDR2 SMNVEV (reference sequence). In DNA form, the CDR3 reads TGTGCCAGCAGTACCCTGACTAGCGGGAGGTCCGGGGAGCTGTTTTTT. This sequence encodes CASSTLTSGRSGELFF.

The chain combines TRBV2 with TRBJ2-2; 9 bases agree with TRBD2. This CDR3 has 14 residues. The ends lost 3 bases at V and 4 bases at J; junction bases unmatched: 0. The germline V gene encodes CDR1 SNHLY and CDR2 FYNNEI. In DNA, the CDR3 is TGTGCCAGCAGTGAGCGGGGGGGCACCGGGGAGCTGTTTTTT. It translates to CASSERGGTGELFF.

V is TRBV5-1 and J is TRBJ2-2, with TRBD1 matching over 8 bases. After removal of 4 bases from V and 0 bases from J, the junction contained 5 bases not matched to a gene. CDR1 SGHRS and CDR2 YFSETQ come from the germline V gene. There are 16 residues in the CDR3. The CDR3 sequence: CASSARTGTNTGELFF. CDR3 in DNA: TGCGCCAGCAGCGCCAGGACAGGGACGAACACCGGGGAGCTGTTTTTT.

The chain employs TRBV5-4 and TRBJ1-1, with D hard to call. Germline V gene sequence: CDR1 SGHNT, CDR2 YYREEE (reference sequence). The CDR3 sequence is 14 residues long. The ends were cut back, 0 bases at V and 5 bases at J, with 11 bases in the middle. In DNA form, the CDR3 reads TGTGCCAGCAGCTTGGAAACGGGATGGACTGAAGCTTTCTTT. Its protein is CASSLETGWTEAFF.

The V call is TRBV6-5, the J call TRBJ1-5; D call uncertain. V lost 7 bases, J lost 3 bases, and 10 bases lay in between. The CDR3 runs to 13 residues. The germline V gene has CDR1 MNHEY and CDR2 SVGAGI. The CDR3 is CASMARPNQPQHF. For the CDR3, the DNA is TGTGCCAGCATGGCTCGACCCAATCAGCCCCAGCATTTT.

This sequence joins TRBV5-1 and TRBJ2-7, with 11 bases identical to TRBD1. J lost 6 bases, V lost 3 bases, and 11 bases had no gene match. Germline V gives CDR1 SGHRS, CDR2 YFSETQ. The CDR3 loop spans 16 amino acids. CDR3 in amino acids: CASSWIGQGASSEQYF. Here the CDR3 DNA reads TGCGCCAGCAGCTGGATTGGACAGGGGGCGTCGTCCGAGCAGTACTTC.

In DNA form, the CDR3 reads TGCGCCAGCAGCTTGGGCGCGGTGGCCAAAAACATTCAGTACTTC. Protein sequence: CASSLGAVAKNIQYF. The V call is TRBV5-1, the J call TRBJ2-4, with no clear D. The V and J ends lost 0 bases and 1 base respectively, with 8 bases between them. Germline assignment: CDR1 SGHRS and CDR2 YFSETQ. The CDR3 length is 15 residues. Using reference TRBV5-1 and TRBJ2-4 for the parts outside the CDR3, the full variable domain is KAGVTQTPRYLIKTRGQQVTLSCSPISGHRSVSWYQQTPGQGLQFLFEYFSETQRNKGNFPGRFSGRQFSNSRSEMNVSTLELGDSALYLCASSLGAVAKNIQYFGAGTRLSVL.

The rearrangement joins TRBV11-2 to TRBJ2-1; D gene unclear. Germline V gene data show CDR1 as SGHAT and CDR2 as FQNNGV. V lost 3 bases to trimming and J lost 5 bases, with 5 bases between them. The CDR3 contains 12 residues. The DNA of the CDR3 is TGTGCCAGCAGCTTGGGTCACAATGAGCAGTTCTTC. Encoded protein: CASSLGHNEQFF.

The chain links TRBV20-1 to TRBJ2-1, with 7 bases identical to TRBD2. V was clipped by 7 bases and J by 10 bases; unmatched bases: 4. In germline, CDR1 is DFQATT, CDR2 SNEGSKA (reference sequence). The CDR3 covers 10 residues. CDR3 in DNA: TGCAGTGTAAAGCGGGAAGAGCAGTTCTTC. Its protein product is CSVKREEQFF.

The rearrangement links TRBV11-2 to TRBJ1-1; 8 bases map to TRBD1. The CDR3 sequence is 14 residues long. The J segment lost 4 bases and the V segment lost 3 bases, leaving 4 bases of the junction unmatched. Germline lookup yields CDR1 SGHAT and CDR2 FQNNGV. This CDR3 reads CASSFVTGGTEAFF. The CDR3 DNA follows: TGTGCCAGCAGCTTCGTAACAGGGGGCACTGAAGCTTTCTTT.

The chain uses TRBV4-1 and TRBJ1-1; D remains unclear. This CDR3 contains 14 residues. Trimming pared 0 bases from V and 8 bases from J, leaving 13 bases between. Germline CDR1 MGHRA, CDR2 YSYEKL. The CDR3 is CASSQEVGMGEAFF. In nucleotides, the CDR3 is TGCGCCAGCAGCCAAGAAGTGGGCATGGGAGAAGCTTTCTTT.

J is TRBJ1-3 and V is TRBV3-1 (or the pseudogene TRBV3-2); D is undetermined. The CDR3 runs to 14 residues. Germline V lookup: CDR1 LGHDT, CDR2 YNNKEL (reference sequence). V dropped 5 bases and J dropped 0 bases, with 8 bases sitting between them. The CDR3 region is CASSVPSSGNTIYF. DNA for the CDR3: TGTGCCAGCAGCGTGCCGAGCTCTGGAAACACCATATATTTT.

The CDR3 sequence is CASSIIWAGSASGANVLTF. The CDR3 DNA is TGTGCCAGTAGTATAATCTGGGCAGGGTCAGCTTCTGGGGCCAACGTCCTGACTTTC. The chain is built from TRBV19 and TRBJ2-6; tentative D call: TRBD1 (5 bases). This CDR3 is built from 19 residues. CDR1 is LNHDA and CDR2 is SQIVND in the germline V gene (reference sequence). Trimming cost V 2 bases and J 1 base, with 18 bases left between them.

The chain has TRBV10-2 and TRBJ2-5, with unresolved D. This CDR3 contains 15 residues. Trimming took off 5 bases at V and 1 base at J, with 14 bases between the two ends. CDR1 is WSHSY and CDR2 is SAAADI in the germline V gene. In DNA form, the CDR3 reads TGCGCCAGCAGTCCGCCCATGACTGGCCAAGAGACCCAGTACTTC. Translating it yields CASSPPMTGQETQYF.

V and J are TRBV19 and TRBJ2-7, with D unclear. Between the trimmed V and J ends, which lost 3 bases and 4 bases, there was a span of 10 bases. The CDR3 consists of 13 residues. Germline V gives CDR1 LNHDA, CDR2 SQIVND (reference sequence). The CDR3 region is CASSIRPLYEQYF. Written as DNA, the CDR3 is TGTGCCAGTAGTATCCGGCCCCTGTACGAGCAGTACTTC.

This clone was seen just once. The chain uses TRBV7-2 and TRBJ2-7, with 10 bases fitting TRBD1. The CDR3 is made up of 15 amino acids. J lost 1 base, V lost 1 base, and 1 base had no gene match. Germline V gene sequence: CDR1 SGHTA, CDR2 FQGNSA. CDR3 nucleotide sequence: TGTGCCAGCAGCTTAGGGACAGGGGGATCCTACGAGCAGTACTTC. Its translation: CASSLGTGGSYEQYF.

This chain connects TRBV4-3 to TRBJ2-1, with 11 bases matching TRBD2. From germline, CDR1 is LGHNA and CDR2 YSLEER. J lost 4 bases, V lost 2 bases, and 4 bases had no gene match. This CDR3 is built from 16 residues. The CDR3 region has the DNA TGCGCCAGCAGCCAATCTAGCGGGGGGACTTACAATGAGCAGTTCTTC. It translates to CASSQSSGGTYNEQFF.

This clone was counted a few times. The V and J genes are TRBV18 and TRBJ1-6; D is unclear. V was pared by 2 bases and J by 8 bases, with 7 bases between. Per germline, CDR1 KGHSH and CDR2 LQKENI. The CDR3 runs to 13 residues. The CDR3 sequence is CASSPFGDSPLHF. In DNA, the CDR3 is TGTGCCAGCTCACCATTCGGGGATTCACCCCTCCACTTT.

The genes are TRBV6-1 and TRBJ1-1; D may be TRBD1 (6 bases). This CDR3 spans 14 amino acids. Trimming took 1 base from V and 3 from J, leaving 9 bases between them. Germline CDR1 is MNHNS and CDR2 is SASEGT. CDR3 DNA sequence: TGTGCCAGCAGTGAAGAAGGACAGTACACTGAAGCTTTCTTT. Translating it yields CASSEEGQYTEAFF.

V gene TRBV3-1 (or the pseudogene TRBV3-2) combines with J gene TRBJ2-1; D not certain. Germline V CDR1 and CDR2: LGHDT, YNNKEL (reference sequence). Trimming pared 0 bases from V and 0 bases from J, leaving 9 bases between. This CDR3 is 16 amino acids long. CDR3 in DNA: TGTGCCAGCAGCCAAGATCCTTCACACTCCTACAATGAGCAGTTCTTC. Translated: CASSQDPSHSYNEQFF.

The chain couples TRBV25-1 to TRBJ2-2; 7 bases are a match to TRBD2. V was clipped by 3 bases and J by 7 bases; unmatched bases: 11. Per the germline V gene, CDR1 is MGHDK and CDR2 is SYGVNS. CDR3 size: 16 residues. The CDR3 DNA reads TGTGCCAGCAGTGACCCCCGTGGGGGGGTAGGCGGGGAGCTGTTTTTT. Amino acid sequence: CASSDPRGGVGGELFF.

The rearrangement joins TRBV7-9 to TRBJ2-5; D gene uncertain. Looked up from germline, CDR1 is SEHNR and CDR2 is FQNEAQ (reference sequence). The CDR3 has 14 residues. V was cut by 5 bases and J by 1 base, with 11 bases left in between. CDR3 coding DNA: TGTGCCAGCAGCGTTAGTCGGACCCAAGAGACCCAGTACTTC. This gives the protein CASSVSRTQETQYF.

The rearrangement joins TRBV18 to TRBJ2-1; D is ambiguous. This CDR3 is 13 amino acids long. V lost 8 bases and J 4 bases, leaving 12 bases between the germline ends. Germline V gene data show CDR1 as KGHSH and CDR2 as LQKENI. CDR3 in DNA: TGTGCCAGCACCGAGCCGGCGTACAATGAGCAGTTCTTC. Translated: CASTEPAYNEQFF.

The chain carries TRBV5-1 and TRBJ2-7; 10 bases fit TRBD2. CDR1 is SGHRS, CDR2 YFSETQ, per germline. V was pared by 4 bases and J by 5 bases, with 6 bases of the junction left unmatched. The CDR3 is 14 amino acids. The CDR3 here is CASSTSSGSHEQYF. The CDR3, as DNA: TGCGCCAGCAGCACCTCTAGCGGGAGTCACGAGCAGTACTTC. The full variable domain, completed using reference TRBV5-1 and TRBJ2-7, is KAGVTQTPRYLIKTRGQQVTLSCSPISGHRSVSWYQQTPGQGLQFLFEYFSETQRNKGNFPGRFSGRQFSNSRSEMNVSTLELGDSALYLCASSTSSGSHEQYFGPGTRLTVT.